These T cell receptor beta chains were read from a single sample in a study of blood T cell repertoires in COVID-19. The data were produced by immunoSEQ multiplex PCR, yet TCRdb's version contains in-frame clones alone and is incomplete. This sample has more than 95,000 clones; about 90% occur once, and the top ten carry more than 5%. Sequences were obtained from peripheral blood. These receptor sequences come from a human donor in a cohort sampled during active COVID-19. CDR3s include the opening cysteine and the closing phenylalanine or tryptophan. The D gene is left open where the match is weak. A row's size may be missing; if present it is once, few, many or a size class.

len,j_gene,d_gene,v_gene,abundance,CDR3aa,CDR3nt
20,TRBJ2-2,TRBD1,TRBV27,-,CASSLSGGQGGVFYPGELFF,TGTGCCAGCAGTTTATCCGGGGGACAGGGGGGGGTATTTTACCCCGGGGAGCTGTTTTTT
15,TRBJ2-1,-,TRBV28,-,CASSQPARGGNEQFF,TGTGCCAGCAGCCAACCTGCCCGAGGCGGGAATGAGCAGTTCTTC
15,TRBJ2-7,-,TRBV25-1,once,CASSGQGGIVREQYF,TGTGCCAGCAGCGGACAAGGGGGTATTGTACGCGAGCAGTACTTC
16,TRBJ1-3,-,TRBV7-8,few,CASSRGVESLGNTIYF,TGTGCCAGCAGCCGAGGGGTGGAGAGCCTTGGAAACACCATATATTTT
16,TRBJ1-2,-,TRBV7-9,once,CASSARVSEEIYGYTF,TGTGCCAGCAGCGCCCGGGTCTCTGAGGAAATCTATGGCTACACCTTC
16,TRBJ2-7,TRBD1,TRBV11-2,-,CASSDGTGSRSYEQYF,TGTGCCAGCAGCGACGGGACAGGGAGTCGATCCTACGAGCAGTACTTC
15,TRBJ1-4,-,TRBV6-1,-,CASSERVAYNEKLFF,TGTGCCAGCAGTGAACGGGTAGCATATAATGAAAAACTGTTTTTT
15,TRBJ2-4,-,TRBV18,-,CASSPPSVAANIQYF,TGTGCCAGCTCACCACCGTCTGTCGCGGCAAACATTCAGTACTTC
14,TRBJ1-1,TRBD1,TRBV18,-,CASSRDRVNTEAFF,TGTGCCAGCTCACGGGACAGGGTGAACACTGAAGCTTTCTTT
15,TRBJ2-5,TRBD1,TRBV7-9,once,CASSLGDRGQETQYF,TGTGCCAGCAGCTTAGGGGACAGGGGTCAAGAGACCCAGTACTTC
18,TRBJ2-3,TRBD2,TRBV10-3,-,CAISESIAGGSSTDTQYF,TGTGCCATCAGTGAGTCAATAGCGGGGGGATCTAGCACAGATACGCAGTATTTT
13,TRBJ1-1,-,TRBV9,-,CASSVTGSTEAFF,TGTGCCAGCAGCGTAACAGGGAGCACTGAAGCTTTCTTT
13,TRBJ2-7,TRBD1,TRBV10-1,-,CASGRQGVDEQYF,TGCGCCAGCGGACGACAGGGGGTTGACGAGCAGTACTTC
14,TRBJ2-7,-,TRBV5-1,few,CASSLLDRSYEQYF,TGCGCCAGCAGCCTTCTGGACAGATCCTACGAGCAGTACTTC
15,TRBJ1-2,-,TRBV7-9,-,CASSPFGERHYGYTF,TGTGCCAGCAGCCCCTTTGGGGAGCGGCACTATGGCTACACCTTC
17,TRBJ2-3,TRBD2,TRBV4-1,-,CASSQERSGRATDTQYF,TGCGCCAGCAGCCAAGAACGTAGCGGGAGGGCAACAGATACGCAGTATTTT
15,TRBJ2-7,TRBD1,TRBV25-1,-,CASSDYGQGVNEQYF,TGTGCCAGCAGTGACTACGGACAGGGAGTAAACGAGCAGTACTTC
13,TRBJ1-2,-,TRBV3-1/TRBV3-2,-,CASSQPGDYGYTF,TGTGCCAGCAGCCAACCAGGGGACTATGGCTACACCTTC
14,TRBJ1-2,TRBD1,TRBV30,-,CAWAGTGAPYGYTF,TGTGCCTGGGCCGGGACAGGGGCTCCCTATGGCTACACCTTC
16,TRBJ2-4,-,TRBV6-4,once,CASSEWPALAKNIQYF,TGTGCCAGCAGTGAATGGCCCGCCTTAGCCAAAAACATTCAGTACTTC
16,TRBJ2-3,TRBD2,TRBV9,-,CASSASHRGGGDTQYF,TGTGCCAGCAGCGCTAGTCATCGGGGGGGCGGAGATACGCAGTATTTT
14,TRBJ2-3,-,TRBV3-1/TRBV3-2,-,CASSPTSGTDTQYF,TGTGCCAGCAGCCCCACCTCGGGCACAGATACGCAGTATTTT
18,TRBJ2-7,TRBD1,TRBV10-3,-,CAISGILVTGTGWYEQYF,TGTGCCATCAGTGGTATCCTGGTCACCGGGACAGGGTGGTACGAGCAGTACTTC
14,TRBJ1-2,TRBD1,TRBV19,-,CASSTHGTGVGYTF,TGTGCCAGTAGTACCCACGGGACAGGGGTCGGCTACACCTTC
15,TRBJ1-1,TRBD1,TRBV11-2,-,CASSLMSRGHTEAFF,TGTGCCAGCAGCTTAATGTCCAGGGGGCACACTGAAGCTTTCTTT
15,TRBJ2-1,TRBD1,TRBV6-4,-,CAISPRDRDHNEQFF,TGTGCCATCTCTCCCCGGGACAGGGACCACAATGAGCAGTTCTTC
13,TRBJ2-1,-,TRBV6-6,-,CASSVGAFNEQFF,TGTGCCAGCAGTGTCGGAGCCTTCAATGAGCAGTTCTTC
17,TRBJ1-1,-,TRBV7-9,-,CASRGGQIPSLKLSFVF,-
16,TRBJ1-2,TRBD1,TRBV6-5,-,CASSYEGQGFNYGYTF,TGTGCCAGCAGTTACGAGGGACAGGGTTTTAACTATGGCTACACCTTC
16,TRBJ2-7,-,TRBV4-1,-,CASSQVGYGSSYEQYF,TGCGCCAGCAGCCAAGTAGGCTACGGGAGTTCCTACGAGCAGTACTTC
13,TRBJ2-5,-,TRBV5-1,-,CASSLVVSGTQYF,TGCGCCAGCAGCTTGGTTGTCTCGGGGACCCAGTACTTC
18,TRBJ2-1,-,TRBV4-1,-,CASSHPNAGTLRIDEQFF,TGCGCCAGCAGCCACCCTAACGCGGGGACCCTCCGAATCGATGAGCAGTTCTTC
13,TRBJ1-1,-,TRBV3-1/TRBV3-2,-,CASSQDWNTEAFF,TGTGCCAGCAGCCAAGACTGGAACACTGAAGCTTTCTTT
15,TRBJ1-4,-,TRBV6-5,-,CASSPRQLLNEKLFF,TGTGCCAGCAGTCCTCGACAGTTACTAAATGAAAAACTGTTTTTT
13,TRBJ2-3,-,TRBV11-3,-,CASSDRQADTQYF,TGTGCCAGCAGCGACCGACAGGCAGATACGCAGTATTTT
15,TRBJ2-1,-,TRBV27,-,CASSLVPSSYNEQFF,TGTGCCAGCAGTTTGGTACCGAGCTCCTACAATGAGCAGTTCTTC